This section outlines one T cell receptor beta chain sequence together with its context. Amplification used 60 Vbeta primers and 13 Jbeta primers. The protocol was immunoSEQ multiplex PCR, while the TCRdb copy is restricted to in-frame clones and leaves out a portion. This sample has about 230,000 clones; around 80% occur once, and the top ten carry about 0.6%. This sample stems from a study of cytomegalovirus exposure and HLA in healthy donors. The CDR3 totals 16 residues. V shed 3 bases, J shed 0 bases, and the junction held 2 bases outside the gene matches. The germline V gene has CDR1 LNHDA and CDR2 SQIVND (reference sequence).

This receptor was taken from a woman aged 35 to 49 in good health and CMV-seronegative. The material sequenced was PBMCs. The chain links TRBV19 to TRBJ2-6, with TRBD2 identical over 7 bases. The CDR3: CASSIGGISGANVLTF. DNA of the CDR3: TGTGCCAGTAGTATCGGGGGGATCTCTGGGGCCAACGTCCTGACTTTC.